These T cell receptor beta chains were read from a single sample in a study of blood T cell repertoires in COVID-19. Clones were sequenced by immunoSEQ multiplex PCR, and TCRdb holds only the in-frame ones, with some missing. The table lists 55,000 or so clones, approximately 89% of them singletons. Sequenced sample: peripheral blood. The receptor source for this set is a man aged 60-69 years with active or convalescent COVID-19. The conserved cysteine and the conserved F or W are not part of the CDR3 here.

cdr3_length,v_call,cdr3_aa
13,TRBV18,ASSPSNLAFDTQY
16,TRBV18,ASSQEDRGSSANYGYT
13,TRBV19,ASTPRQGLSTEAF
10,TRBV12-3/TRBV12-4,ASSFGEGEAF
15,TRBV5-4,ASSLGPRGGQSDTQY
13,TRBV7-2,ASGPGTFVTYEQY
12,TRBV18,ASSSGTGTYEQY
13,TRBV6-5,ASSKTGLSNEKLF
14,TRBV6-2/TRBV6-3,ASSWEKGATNEKLF
14,TRBV4-1,ASRVDQDRANQPQH
12,TRBV11-2,ASTNSGSYNEQF
12,TRBV3-1/TRBV3-2,ASSQDGSRAGAF
12,TRBV4-3,ASSHQSGNTEAF
12,TRBV6-5,ASRGFQGNTEAF
13,TRBV6-5,ASKISGTGHGTQY
13,TRBV11-2,ASSSRTGSIYGQY
15,TRBV9,ASSVLGSGGVTDTQY
13,TRBV18,ASSPRQGAMETQY
11,TRBV27,ASSLRRGETQY
12,TRBV7-2,ASSRQGVNYGYT
13,TRBV28,ASSPPGGSSYEQY
15,TRBV7-2,ASSSQGGNSYNSPLH
12,TRBV2,ASGPGLGNNEQF
11,TRBV7-8,ASSSQANYGYT
12,TRBV6-5,ASTRLAGEETQY
15,TRBV6-1,ASSASGTSGSSNEQF
13,TRBV18,ASSLQGQGAYEQY
13,TRBV27,ASSFLAGGTDTQY
13,TRBV10-2,ASRAGYASYNEQF
13,TRBV4-2,ASSQEASGPYEQY
13,TRBV28,ASSLIRRSNQPQH
14,TRBV4-2,ASSQDKAGGSGGYT
13,TRBV11-2,ASSPPGLALNEQF
15,TRBV19,ASSIRKRGYSNQPQH
13,TRBV5-1,ASSYDSSGANVLT
13,TRBV5-5,ASSPTPPRSHEQF
12,TRBV2,ASSDALGGTEAF
13,TRBV5-1,ASSRIAGVDNEQF
14,TRBV5-1,ASSLAVAVLNTEAF
13,TRBV19,ASSLQGQPDTEAF
13,TRBV29-1,SVSGSLTGHETQY
14,TRBV2,ASSERVGRVTDTQY
14,TRBV4-1,ASSQDRSGERNEQF
14,TRBV7-2,ASSLAMSNSGNTIY
11,TRBV7-8,ASIGRIQETQY
9,TRBV6-6,ASSYSSAAF
12,TRBV6-5,ASKGLAELYEQY
10,TRBV5-1,ASSLGDREAF
12,TRBV18,ASLAQGVGTEAF
11,TRBV30,AWSSRSGDGYT